The 23 T cell receptor beta chains below all came from one sample that was sequenced in a study of patients and donors after allogeneic stem cell transplantation. TCRdb fed the RT-PCR reads into MiXCR, producing one record per CDR3 protein. The sample includes approximately 170,000 distinct CDR3 sequences, 30% of them seen just once. Sequencing used blood, either unsorted or a sorted T cell fraction (not recorded which). The receptors derive from a human donor who was either an allogeneic HSCT recipient or a stem cell or donor lymphocyte infusion donor (not recorded which). It is not recorded whose cells these are; they may come from a transplant donor.

A few counts support this clonotype. The genes are TRBV29-1 and TRBJ1-1, with a tentative D call TRBD1 (5 bases). The CDR3 is 16 residues long. The germline V and J ends were trimmed by 5 bases and 0 bases, with 19 bases remaining between them. Per germline, CDR1 SQVTM and CDR2 ANQGSEA. The CDR3 loop is CSVSYGTGGLNTEAFF. In DNA, the CDR3 is TGCAGCGTTAGCTACGGGACGGGAGGTTTGAACACTGAAGCTTTCTTT.

The chain joins TRBV20-1 to TRBJ1-3; TRBD1 agrees at 7 bases. V gave up 6 bases and J gave up 4 bases; unmatched junction bases: 3. The CDR3 spans 12 residues. Germline V gene data show CDR1 as DFQATT and CDR2 as SNEGSKA (reference sequence). The CDR3 DNA follows: TGCAGTGCCTGGACAGGAGGAAACACCATATATTTT. Translation: CSAWTGGNTIYF.

The chain couples TRBV6-5 to TRBJ2-7; unclear D gene. This CDR3 comprises 13 residues. Germline values: CDR1 MNHEY, CDR2 SVGAGI. Trimming took off 2 bases at V and 1 base at J, with 6 bases between the two ends. The CDR3 here is CASSYEASYEQYF. In DNA, the CDR3 is TGTGCCAGCAGTTACGAGGCTTCCTACGAGCAGTACTTC.

The chain recombines TRBV25-1 with TRBJ1-2; no firm D call. CDR3 length: 13 residues. V was trimmed by 2 bases and J by 8 bases, leaving 12 bases between them. The V gene's germline CDR1 is MGHDK and CDR2 SYGVNS. The CDR3 coding sequence is TGTGCCAGCAGTGAAGAAGGGCGAGTCGGCTACACCTTC. It is translated as CASSEEGRVGYTF.

The rearrangement uses TRBV20-1 and TRBJ1-2, with 9 bases lining up with TRBD1. With 6 bases clipped from V and 8 bases from J, the junction kept 4 bases outside the gene matches. The CDR3 is made up of 11 amino acids. The germline V gene encodes CDR1 DFQATT and CDR2 SNEGSKA (reference sequence). CDR3 protein: CSAGTGRGYTF. The CDR3 DNA sequence: TGCAGTGCCGGGACAGGGCGCGGCTACACCTTC.

This clonotype was counted between two and nine times. The V gene is TRBV28, the J gene TRBJ2-7; D is uncertain. With 1 base removed from V and 4 bases from J, the gap between germline ends came to 5 bases. CDR1 is MDHEN, CDR2 SYDVKM, per germline. The CDR3 is 12 residues long. The CDR3: CASSLLQYEQYF. The CDR3 nucleotides read TGTGCCAGCAGTTTATTGCAATACGAGCAGTACTTC.

The chain has TRBV7-2 and TRBJ1-1; D call uncertain. V was trimmed by 0 bases and J by 4 bases, leaving 9 bases between them. Germline-derived CDR1 and CDR2 are SGHTA and FQGNSA. There are 14 residues in the CDR3. The CDR3 here is CASSLAPRGTEAFF. CDR3 nucleotides: TGTGCCAGCAGCTTAGCCCCACGAGGCACTGAAGCTTTCTTT.

The chain combines TRBV4-3 with TRBJ2-3; D call uncertain. Germline loops: CDR1 LGHNA, CDR2 YSLEER. CDR3 length equals 13 residues. The V and J ends lost 2 bases and 5 bases respectively, with 8 bases between them. DNA for the CDR3: TGCGCCAGCAGCCAAAATCTAGGAGATACGCAGTATTTT. This sequence encodes CASSQNLGDTQYF.

This chain uses TRBV19 with TRBJ2-2; no definite D call. Germline V gene data show CDR1 as LNHDA and CDR2 as SQIVND (reference sequence). The CDR3 is 13 residues long. V was clipped by 11 bases and J by 0 bases, with 10 bases between them. The CDR3 reads CALQNANTGELFF. In nucleotides, the CDR3 is TGTGCCCTCCAGAACGCGAACACCGGGGAGCTGTTTTTT.

The chain joins TRBV20-1 to TRBJ2-1; 7 bases are shared with TRBD2. The germline CDR1 and CDR2 sequences are DFQATT and SNEGSKA (reference sequence). The CDR3 runs 17 residues. Germline trimming cut 1 base from V and 8 bases from J; bases unmatched to any gene: 17. The CDR3 bases are TGCAGTGCTAGAGTGGCGCTTTCTGGCGGGAGAGGCCATGAGCAGTTCTTC. Its protein is CSARVALSGGRGHEQFF.

This clonotype was counted only a few times. This CDR3 reads CASTDRDWGGYTF. The CDR3 region has the DNA TGTGCCAGCACAGATCGGGACTGGGGCGGCTACACCTTC. The J gene is TRBJ1-2, the V gene TRBV6-5, with a tentative D call TRBD1 (5 bases). The germline V and J ends were trimmed by 7 bases and 8 bases, with 17 bases remaining between them. CDR1 is MNHEY, CDR2 SVGAGI, per germline. The CDR3 contains 13 residues.

This clonotype was counted between two and nine times. This chain joins TRBV11-2 and TRBJ2-2; D not resolved. Trimming cost V 3 bases and J 4 bases, with 9 bases left between them. Per germline, CDR1 SGHAT and CDR2 FQNNGV. The CDR3 is made up of 14 amino acids. The CDR3 coding sequence is TGTGCCAGCAGCTTGGCGCGGACCACCGGGGAGCTGTTTTTT. Protein: CASSLARTTGELFF.

In this sample, this clonotype turned up many times. V and J are TRBV2 and TRBJ1-1; possibly TRBD1 for D (5 bases). This CDR3 is built from 15 residues. Per germline, CDR1 SNHLY and CDR2 FYNNEI. V was trimmed by 6 bases and J by 5 bases, leaving 19 bases between them. DNA of the CDR3: TGTGCCAGCAGCCCCATGGGCAGGGTAGTAACTGAAGCTTTCTTT. This gives the protein CASSPMGRVVTEAFF.

This clonotype was detected only a few times. This rearrangement joins TRBV12-3 or TRBV12-4 to TRBJ2-2; D perhaps matches TRBD2 (7 bases). The V and J ends lost 6 bases and 6 bases respectively, with 14 bases between them. This CDR3 is built from 14 residues. CDR3 amino acids: CASRPTGRAGELFF. The CDR3 nucleotides read TGTGCCAGCAGACCAACAGGGAGGGCCGGGGAGCTGTTTTTT.

The CDR3 loop is CASSGTSSYQPQHF. The CDR3 coding sequence is TGTGCCAGCAGCGGGACAAGCTCATATCAGCCCCAGCATTTT. The chain employs TRBV12-3 or TRBV12-4 and TRBJ1-5, with D perhaps TRBD1 (6 bases). The germline V and J ends were trimmed by 6 bases and 5 bases, with 14 bases remaining between them. The CDR3 runs 14 residues.

In this sample, this clonotype turned up many times. The chain combines TRBV6-6 with TRBJ2-7, with D maybe TRBD1 (6 bases). The CDR3 loop spans 15 amino acids. The V gene lost 2 bases and the J gene lost 3 bases, with 14 bases spanning the gap. Per the germline V gene, CDR1 is MNHNY and CDR2 is SVGAGI (reference sequence). CDR3 coding DNA: TGTGCCAGCAGTTACGAGACAGGAAACTTCTACGAGCAGTACTTC. Translation: CASSYETGNFYEQYF.

The sample holds a few counts of this clonotype. The V gene is TRBV2, the J gene TRBJ2-7; 9 bases map to TRBD2. Germline V gene data show CDR1 as SNHLY and CDR2 as FYNNEI. J was trimmed by 4 bases and V by 8 bases; bases with no gene match: 9. The CDR3 totals 14 residues. The CDR3 is CASSPVSGRYEQYF. CDR3 nucleotides: TGTGCCAGCTCACCAGTCAGCGGGAGGTACGAGCAGTACTTC.

The J gene is TRBJ2-3, the V gene TRBV5-6; D possibly uses TRBD1 or TRBD2 (5 bases each). This CDR3 has 12 residues. The germline CDR1 and CDR2 sequences are SGHDT and YYEEEE. V was shortened by 7 bases and J by 6 bases, with 12 bases between the two germline ends. The CDR3 region has the DNA TGTGCCAGCGTCGGGGCCTCGGATACGCAGTATTTT. It yields the protein CASVGASDTQYF.

This rearrangement joins TRBV9 to TRBJ2-3; D gene ambiguous. With 4 bases removed from V and 0 bases from J, the gap between germline ends came to 9 bases. The CDR3 covers 14 residues. The germline V gene encodes CDR1 SGDLS and CDR2 YYNGEE. The CDR3 coding sequence is TGTGCCAGCAGCCTACGACTGAGCACAGATACGCAGTATTTT. It codes for CASSLRLSTDTQYF.

J is TRBJ2-7 and V is TRBV28, with D possibly matching TRBD2 (6 bases). Looked up from germline, CDR1 is MDHEN and CDR2 is SYDVKM. The germline V and J ends were trimmed by 8 bases and 4 bases, with 15 bases remaining between them. This CDR3 is 13 amino acids long. The CDR3: CASLAPNWYEQYF. The CDR3 bases are TGTGCCAGCCTAGCGCCAAACTGGTACGAGCAGTACTTC.

This clonotype was detected only a few times. The chain couples TRBV2 to TRBJ2-7; 10 bases fit TRBD2. V gave up 10 bases and J gave up 3 bases; unmatched junction bases: 15. The CDR3 extends over 16 amino acids. From germline, CDR1 is SNHLY and CDR2 FYNNEI. The CDR3, as DNA: TGTGCCACCCTCCGACTGTGGCTAGCGGGGGTCTACGAGCAGTACTTC. Its protein is CATLRLWLAGVYEQYF.

V usage is TRBV4-3 and J usage is TRBJ2-7; 11 nucleotides match TRBD2. In germline, CDR1 is LGHNA, CDR2 YSLEER. The CDR3 loop spans 19 amino acids. The junction had 15 bases not matched to a gene; V was cut back by 0 bases and J by 5 bases. The CDR3 here is CASSQELGPTSGRLNEQYF. CDR3 DNA: TGCGCCAGCAGCCAAGAGTTGGGGCCAACTAGCGGGAGATTGAACGAGCAGTACTTC.

In its sample, this clonotype was seen a few times. The chain has TRBV29-1 and TRBJ2-7; D may be TRBD2 (5 bases). Germline V gives CDR1 SQVTM, CDR2 ANQGSEA. V lost 4 bases and J 2 bases, leaving 12 bases between the germline ends. The CDR3 has 13 amino acids. The CDR3 bases are TGCAGCGTTGTGCAGGACGGGACCTACGAGCAGTACTTC. Its translation is CSVVQDGTYEQYF.